This T cell receptor beta chain was retrieved from a study of blood T cell repertoires in COVID-19. This CDR3 region has 15 residues. V lost 3 bases and J lost 11; bases outside the gene matches: 12. The germline gives CDR1 SNHLY, CDR2 FYNNEI. In the source study's methods: Nucleated cell counts were estimated from reference gene primer amplification. Only in-frame clones appear in the TCRdb table, and some are missing; sequencing was by immunoSEQ multiplex PCR. The DNA gave D and trimming, while V, J and clone size come from that table. The top ten clones hold about a sixth of a sample with about 76,000 clones, 65% to 90% of them seen once. The table lists this clone with a few counts.

The sample consisted of peripheral blood. The TCR comes from a human donor in a cohort sampled during active COVID-19. This chain links TRBV2 with TRBJ1-5, with 8 bases matching TRBD1. The CDR3 reads CASSEDRVGMMSQHF. The CDR3 DNA sequence: TGTGCCAGCAGTGAGGACAGGGTAGGTATGATGTCCCAGCATTTT.